The next 21 T cell receptor beta chains were all read from a single sample in a study of cytomegalovirus exposure and HLA in healthy donors. TCRdb's table, derived via immunoSEQ multiplex PCR, lists solely in-frame clones and lacks some. Altogether about 160,000 clones are present, around 92% being singletons, with the ten largest covering around 10%. Sequencing was carried out using PBMCs. The receptor source for this set is a woman aged 18-30 years in good health and CMV-seropositive.

The CDR3, as DNA: TGTGCCAGCAGCCTGGGGCAGGGTAACTATGGCTACACCTTC. Translation: CASSLGQGNYGYTF. J is TRBJ1-2 and V is TRBV27; tentative D call: TRBD1 (5 bases). The germline gives CDR1 MNHEY, CDR2 SMNVEV (reference sequence). This CDR3 spans 14 amino acids. The V and J ends lost 6 bases and 1 base respectively, with 12 bases between them.

V gene TRBV4-1 combines with J gene TRBJ2-1; 12 bases map to TRBD2. Trimming cost V 1 base and J 1 base; bases outside gene matches: 5. Germline CDR1 reads MGHRA; CDR2 reads YSYEKL. This CDR3 region has 18 residues. Written as DNA, the CDR3 is TGCGCCAGCAGCCAAGCTAGCGGGAGGGCCTCGTCCTACAATGAGCAGTTCTTC. It specifies CASSQASGRASSYNEQFF.

This clone was seen only once. The chain couples TRBV28 to TRBJ2-7; no firm D call. Germline values: CDR1 MDHEN, CDR2 SYDVKM. V dropped 7 bases and J dropped 4 bases, with 14 bases sitting between them. This CDR3 contains 13 residues. The chain's CDR3 is CASTPAPRYEQYF. The CDR3 DNA reads as TGTGCCAGCACCCCAGCCCCGAGGTACGAGCAGTACTTC. Variable domain in full (rest from reference TRBV28 and TRBJ2-7): DVKVTQSSRYLVKRTGEKVFLECVQDMDHENMFWYRQDPGLGLRLIYFSYDVKMKEKGDIPEGYSVSREKKERFSLILESASTNQTSMYLCASTPAPRYEQYFGPGTRLTVT.

V gene TRBV2 combines with J gene TRBJ2-1; 11 bases match TRBD2. The CDR3 covers 15 residues. J lost 7 bases, V lost 6 bases, and 8 bases had no gene match. CDR1 and CDR2 (germline): SNHLY, FYNNEI. CDR3 bases: TGTGCCAGCAGATCCGTAGCGGGAGGGGGGAATGAGCAGTTCTTC. Protein sequence: CASRSVAGGGNEQFF.

This chain joins TRBV10-3 and TRBJ1-4; D gene ambiguous. Germline CDR1 is ENHRY and CDR2 is SYGVKD. The V end lost 7 bases, the J end lost 5 bases, and 11 bases lay between the germline ends. This CDR3 contains 13 residues. The CDR3 DNA is TGTGCCATCACGGCCAGCGTGAATGAAAAACTGTTTTTT. Its protein is CAITASVNEKLFF.

This rearrangement joins TRBV6-5 to TRBJ2-3; D is possibly TRBD2 (6 bases). This CDR3 has 14 residues. Trimming stripped 8 bases from V and 0 bases from J, with 12 bases between. Germline CDR1 is MNHEY and CDR2 is SVGAGI. The CDR3 DNA reads as TGTGCCAGCCGCGGGGATTTAAGCACAGATACGCAGTATTTT. Its protein product is CASRGDLSTDTQYF.

V and J are TRBV6-5 and TRBJ2-1; 7 positions agree with TRBD2. This CDR3 region has 12 residues. The ends lost 2 bases at V and 9 bases at J; junction bases unmatched: 1. CDR1 is MNHEY, CDR2 SVGAGI, per germline. CDR3: CASSYPGGEQFF. CDR3 DNA sequence: TGTGCCAGCAGTTACCCGGGGGGTGAGCAGTTCTTC.

The CDR3 DNA follows: TGTGCCAGCAGCTTGGCTAGCGGAACACAAGAGACCCAGTACTTC. Translation gives CASSLASGTQETQYF. The chain employs TRBV13 and TRBJ2-5; TRBD2 aligns across 7 bases. Per the germline V gene, CDR1 is PRHDT and CDR2 is FYEKMQ (reference sequence). With 3 bases clipped from V and 2 bases from J, the junction kept 6 bases outside the gene matches. The CDR3 contains 15 residues.

The chain uses TRBV30 and TRBJ1-5; D gene uncertain. V dropped 0 bases and J dropped 6 bases, with 12 bases sitting between them. This CDR3 contains 14 residues. Germline loops: CDR1 GTSNPN, CDR2 SVGIG (reference sequence). CDR3: CAWSVTTSGQPQHF. The CDR3 DNA follows: TGTGCCTGGAGTGTAACGACTTCTGGTCAGCCCCAGCATTTT. The complete variable domain, with remaining parts taken from reference TRBV30 and TRBJ1-5, reads SQTIHQWPATLVQPVGSPLSLECTVEGTSNPNLYWYRQAAGRGLQLLFYSVGIGQISSEVPQNLSASRPQDRQFILSSKKLLLSDSGFYLCAWSVTTSGQPQHFGDGTRLSIL.

This clone was recorded only once. The CDR3 DNA reads TGCGCCAGCAGCTTGGCCCGGCTAGCGGGAAACACAGATACGCAGTATTTT. It is translated as CASSLARLAGNTDTQYF. V and J are TRBV5-1 and TRBJ2-3; 9 nucleotides line up with TRBD2. The CDR3 has 17 residues. The ends lost 0 bases at V and 2 bases at J; junction bases unmatched: 7. Germline V gives CDR1 SGHRS, CDR2 YFSETQ. The whole variable domain, remainder taken from reference TRBV5-1 and TRBJ2-3, is KAGVTQTPRYLIKTRGQQVTLSCSPISGHRSVSWYQQTPGQGLQFLFEYFSETQRNKGNFPGRFSGRQFSNSRSEMNVSTLELGDSALYLCASSLARLAGNTDTQYFGPGTRLTVL.

The chain couples TRBV19 to TRBJ2-7; 10 nucleotides match TRBD1. Germline-derived CDR1 and CDR2 are LNHDA and SQIVND (reference sequence). Trimming at V came to 0 bases and at J to 6 bases, leaving 5 bases not matched to a gene. The CDR3 is made up of 15 amino acids. The CDR3 coding sequence is TGTGCCAGTAGTATAGATAGGGACAGGGGAGGCGAGCAGTACTTC. Translated: CASSIDRDRGGEQYF.

This chain links TRBV7-3 with TRBJ2-3; 8 nucleotides match TRBD2. Germline-derived CDR1 and CDR2 are SGHTA and FQGTGA. The CDR3 has 14 residues. With 3 bases clipped from V and 3 bases from J, the junction kept 2 bases outside the gene matches. As DNA, the CDR3 is TGTGCCAGCAGCTTGACGGGAGGGACAGATACGCAGTATTTT. Translated: CASSLTGGTDTQYF.

As DNA, the CDR3 is TGTGCCAGTAGTATAGTGTCCGGTAACTATGGCTACACCTTC. Protein: CASSIVSGNYGYTF. The chain links TRBV19 to TRBJ1-2; D unclear. Germline CDR1 reads LNHDA; CDR2 reads SQIVND (reference sequence). The CDR3 runs to 14 residues. Trimming took off 1 base at V and 1 base at J, with 7 bases between the two ends.

This clone was detected only once. CDR3 coding DNA: TGTGCCAGCAGTGAATGGGGCGGGACTAGCACAGATACGCAGTATTTT. It translates to CASSEWGGTSTDTQYF. This rearrangement joins TRBV2 to TRBJ2-3; D might be TRBD2 (6 bases). Trimming stripped 2 bases from V and 0 bases from J, with 12 bases between. Germline V CDR1 and CDR2: SNHLY, FYNNEI. This CDR3 spans 16 amino acids.

The CDR3 spells CASSWTGGTEAFF. DNA of the CDR3: TGCGCCAGCAGCTGGACAGGAGGCACTGAAGCTTTCTTT. The chain employs TRBV5-1 and TRBJ1-1; 7 bases agree with TRBD1. Trimming at V came to 3 bases and at J to 4 bases, leaving 3 bases not matched to a gene. The germline CDR1 and CDR2 sequences are SGHRS and YFSETQ. The CDR3 consists of 13 residues.

The chain carries TRBV19 and TRBJ2-7, with D possibly TRBD2 on 6 matching bases. Trimming took 3 bases from V and 3 from J, leaving 12 bases between them. Germline CDR1 reads LNHDA; CDR2 reads SQIVND (reference sequence). CDR3 length equals 14 residues. The CDR3, as DNA: TGTGCCAGTAGTATTGGGCTAGCGTTCTACGAGCAGTACTTC. This codes for CASSIGLAFYEQYF.

V is TRBV28 and J is TRBJ2-1; D is perhaps TRBD2 (6 bases). Germline V CDR1 and CDR2: MDHEN, SYDVKM. V was cut by 5 bases and J by 4 bases, with 15 bases left in between. The CDR3 extends over 15 amino acids. CDR3 amino acids: CASSTRLAQYNEQFF. The CDR3 DNA is TGTGCCAGCAGTACCCGGCTAGCGCAATACAATGAGCAGTTCTTC.

The chain has TRBV4-2 and TRBJ2-1, with 10 bases lining up with TRBD2. CDR1 is LGHNA and CDR2 is YNFKEQ in the germline V gene. CDR3 length equals 15 residues. The junction had 4 bases not matched to a gene; V was cut back by 4 bases and J by 4 bases. The CDR3 region is CASSPRTSGYNEQFF. In nucleotides, the CDR3 is TGTGCCAGCAGCCCCCGGACTAGCGGTTACAATGAGCAGTTCTTC.

The chain recombines TRBV9 with TRBJ2-5; D unclear. The CDR3 sequence is 13 residues long. Between the trimmed V and J ends, which lost 0 bases and 5 bases, there was a span of 8 bases. Germline V gene sequence: CDR1 SGDLS, CDR2 YYNGEE. CDR3 protein: CASSVEVGETQYF. CDR3 nucleotide sequence: TGTGCCAGCAGCGTAGAAGTTGGCGAGACCCAGTACTTC.

J is TRBJ1-5 and V is TRBV29-1; TRBD1 matches at 11 bases. Germline CDR1 is SQVTM and CDR2 is ANQGSEA. V gave up 6 bases and J gave up 7 bases; unmatched junction bases: 5. CDR3 length: 13 residues. For the CDR3, the DNA is TGCAGCGTGGGACAGGGGGGCGGGCAGCCCCAGCATTTT. This encodes CSVGQGGGQPQHF.

V and J are TRBV12-5 and TRBJ1-1; D is perhaps TRBD1 (5 bases). Germline lookup yields CDR1 LGHNT and CDR2 FRNRAP. Trimming shortened V by 0 bases and J by 8 bases, and 10 bases separated the two germline ends. This CDR3 spans 13 amino acids. CDR3 nucleotide sequence: TGTGCTAGTGGTTTGGTGGCGGGGGTAGAAGCTTTCTTT. This gives the protein CASGLVAGVEAFF.